Listed below are T cell receptor beta chains from one sample, sequenced in a study of CD8 T cells in ankylosing spondylitis. TCRdb re-called the 5' RACE reads through MiXCR, storing one row per CDR3 protein. The sample records 350,000 or so distinct CDR3 sequences, 8% being singletons. Sequenced sample: blood, either unsorted or a sorted T cell fraction (not recorded which). These receptors were obtained from a male donor with ankylosing spondylitis. CDR3s include the opening cysteine and the closing phenylalanine or tryptophan. The D gene is left open where the match is weak. Rows may omit the clone size; those that give it use once, few, many or a size class.

CASSLYPLEGTGANVLTF,TGCGCCAGCAGCTTGTACCCCCTAGAGGGTACTGGGGCCAACGTCCTGACTTTC,TRBV5-1,TRBJ2-6,-,-
CASILTEGTEAFF,TGTGCCAGCATTTTGACAGAGGGGACTGAAGCTTTCTTT,TRBV6-5,TRBJ1-1,-,few
CSASRATSGNTIYF,TGCAGTGCTAGCCGGGCCACTTCTGGAAACACCATATATTTT,TRBV20-1,TRBJ1-3,-,few
CASSPSGGQSSTDTQYF,TGTGCCAGCAGCCCCTCCGGCGGACAATCTAGCACAGATACGCAGTATTTT,TRBV7-9,TRBJ2-3,-,-
CASSSAGGPRWETQYF,TGTGCCAGCAGTTCCGCGGGAGGGCCGAGATGGGAGACCCAGTACTTC,TRBV6-2/TRBV6-3,TRBJ2-5,TRBD2,-
CSVGGGNTGELFF,TGCAGCGTCGGGGGCGGGAACACCGGGGAGCTGTTTTTT,TRBV29-1,TRBJ2-2,-,-
CASSVDRDYNEQFF,TGTGCCAGCAGCGTCGACAGGGATTACAATGAGCAGTTCTTC,TRBV7-2,TRBJ2-1,TRBD1,many
CASSQVGTSGSYNEQFF,TGTGCCAGCAGCCAAGTGGGGACTAGCGGGTCTTACAATGAGCAGTTCTTC,TRBV3-1,TRBJ2-1,TRBD2,many
CASSIRMPRDQPQHF,TGTGCCAGTAGTATCCGGATGCCGAGGGATCAGCCCCAGCATTTT,TRBV19,TRBJ1-5,-,-
CSVVPDGETQYF,TGCAGCGTAGTGCCAGACGGGGAGACCCAGTACTTC,TRBV29-1,TRBJ2-5,-,few
CASSPLAGRDFEQFF,TGTGCCAGCAGCCCGTTAGCGGGACGGGATTTTGAGCAGTTCTTC,TRBV7-2,TRBJ2-1,TRBD2,-
CASTDLARGRQFF,TGTGCCAGCACCGATTTAGCTAGGGGAAGGCAGTTCTTC,TRBV12-3/TRBV12-4,TRBJ2-1,-,many
CASSVDRVGAEAFF,TGTGCCAGCAGCGTAGACAGGGTGGGCGCTGAAGCTTTCTTT,TRBV9,TRBJ1-1,-,few
CSAWDRGGDTQYF,TGCAGTGCATGGGACAGGGGAGGAGATACGCAGTATTTT,TRBV20-1,TRBJ2-3,TRBD1,-
CASSLEDGAGYEQYF,TGTGCCAGCAGCTTAGAGGACGGGGCGGGGTACGAGCAGTACTTC,TRBV7-2,TRBJ2-7,-,few
CASRPPQPFNNEQFF,TGTGCCAGTCGACCTCCCCAGCCATTTAACAATGAGCAGTTCTTC,TRBV6-1,TRBJ2-1,-,many
CASSGGQGTETQYF,TGCGCCAGCAGCGGGGGACAAGGGACGGAGACCCAGTACTTC,TRBV5-1,TRBJ2-5,-,-
CASSAFYITDTQYF,TGTGCCAGCAGCGCCTTCTATATCACAGATACGCAGTATTTT,TRBV7-9,TRBJ2-3,-,-
CASSLWSNTEAFF,TGTGCCAGCAGTTTATGGTCGAACACTGAAGCTTTCTTT,TRBV12-3/TRBV12-4,TRBJ1-1,-,many
CASSLSRFGEQYF,TGTGCCAGCAGCTTGTCCCGTTTTGGCGAGCAGTACTTC,TRBV7-2,TRBJ2-7,-,few
CAISEWGSGSGNEQYF,TGTGCCATCAGTGAGTGGGGTAGCGGGAGTGGCAACGAGCAGTACTTC,TRBV10-3,TRBJ2-7,TRBD2,-
CASSTGQGFTDTQYF,TGTGCCAGCAGTACGGGACAGGGGTTCACAGATACGCAGTATTTT,TRBV12-3/TRBV12-4,TRBJ2-3,TRBD1,-
CASAWANNQPQHF,TGTGCCAGCGCATGGGCCAACAATCAGCCCCAGCATTTT,TRBV28,TRBJ1-5,-,few
CASSRGPVLGTDTQYF,TGTGCCAGCAGCCGGGGACCAGTGCTCGGAACAGATACGCAGTATTTT,TRBV27,TRBJ2-3,-,-
CASSSGTDPGNTIYF,TGTGCCAGTAGTTCAGGGACAGACCCTGGAAACACCATATATTTT,TRBV19,TRBJ1-3,TRBD1,-
CASRTLRGGNNEQFF,TGTGCCAGCAGAACCCTAAGGGGAGGGAACAATGAGCAGTTCTTC,TRBV12-3/TRBV12-4,TRBJ2-1,TRBD2,few
CASSEFGGRGETQYF,TGTGCCAGCAGTGAATTTGGGGGGAGGGGAGAGACCCAGTACTTC,TRBV25-1,TRBJ2-5,TRBD2,many
CASSLGYETSGGWHEQFF,TGCGCCAGCAGCTTGGGCTATGAGACTAGCGGGGGGTGGCATGAGCAGTTCTTC,TRBV5-1,TRBJ2-1,TRBD2,few
CASSFGPGGVSGELFF,TGCGCCAGCAGCTTTGGGCCAGGGGGCGTGTCAGGGGAGCTGTTTTTT,TRBV5-1,TRBJ2-2,TRBD1,few
CASSLVQGGGTDTQYF,TGTGCCAGCAGCTTAGTTCAGGGGGGGGGCACAGATACGCAGTATTTT,TRBV7-2,TRBJ2-3,-,-
CASSQDDQNTEAFF,TGCGCCAGCAGCCAAGATGACCAGAACACTGAAGCTTTCTTT,TRBV4-3,TRBJ1-1,-,many
CSAPTGRGSEQYF,TGCAGTGCTCCAACCGGGAGGGGTTCCGAGCAGTACTTC,TRBV20-1,TRBJ2-7,TRBD2,-
CASRVNTGELFF,TGTGCCAGCAGGGTGAACACCGGGGAGCTGTTTTTT,TRBV12-3/TRBV12-4,TRBJ2-2,-,-
CSAPGQGVETQYF,TGCAGTGCCCCGGGACAGGGGGTAGAGACCCAGTACTTC,TRBV20-1,TRBJ2-5,TRBD1,-
CASSQQTAQAYGYTF,TGCGCCAGCAGCCAACAGACCGCCCAGGCCTATGGCTACACCTTC,TRBV4-3,TRBJ1-2,-,many
CSARDWTESSYNEQFF,TGCAGTGCTAGAGATTGGACGGAAAGCTCCTACAATGAGCAGTTCTTC,TRBV20-1,TRBJ2-1,-,many
CASSPLGLDTQYF,TGTGCCAGCAGTCCCCTGGGGTTAGATACGCAGTATTTT,TRBV12-3/TRBV12-4,TRBJ2-3,-,-
CASSFWKPYEQYF,TGTGCCAGCAGTTTCTGGAAGCCCTACGAGCAGTACTTC,TRBV12-3/TRBV12-4,TRBJ2-7,-,few
CASSYWVDEQFF,TGTGCCAGCAGTTACTGGGTGGATGAGCAGTTCTTC,TRBV6-2/TRBV6-3,TRBJ2-1,-,many
CATTGGSYNEQFF,TGTGCCACCACGGGAGGATCCTACAATGAGCAGTTCTTC,TRBV10-3,TRBJ2-1,TRBD2,-
CASSSNFANEKLFF,TGCGCCAGCAGCTCGAATTTCGCTAATGAAAAACTGTTTTTT,TRBV5-1,TRBJ1-4,-,many
CASSFVPSLSEQYF,TGTGCCAGCAGCTTTGTACCCTCTCTTTCCGAGCAGTACTTC,TRBV7-9,TRBJ2-7,-,few
CSANVRGQGYGYTF,TGCAGTGCTAACGTCAGGGGGCAAGGCTATGGCTACACCTTC,TRBV20-1,TRBJ1-2,TRBD1,-
CASRWTSAYNEQFF,TGTGCCAGCAGGTGGACTAGCGCTTACAATGAGCAGTTCTTC,TRBV2,TRBJ2-1,TRBD2,many
CASRPSWGVYNEQFF,TGTGCCAGCAGGCCCTCGTGGGGGGTCTACAATGAGCAGTTCTTC,TRBV11-3,TRBJ2-1,-,few
CASSLGPLIEGSNYGYTF,TGCGCCAGCAGCTTGGGCCCCCTTATAGAGGGCTCGAACTATGGCTACACCTTC,TRBV5-1,TRBJ1-2,-,-
CASSLTGAGYTF,TGTGCCAGCAGCCTTACAGGGGCCGGCTACACCTTC,TRBV6-6,TRBJ1-2,TRBD1,-
CASSPPSGQAVYGYTF,TGTGCCAGCAGTCCGCCCTCCGGACAGGCTGTCTATGGCTACACCTTC,TRBV28,TRBJ1-2,TRBD1,many
CSMTSGAEQYF,TGCAGCATGACTAGCGGGGCCGAGCAGTACTTC,TRBV29-1,TRBJ2-7,TRBD2,-
CASRKTGGETQYF,TGTGCCAGCAGAAAAACAGGGGGGGAGACCCAGTACTTC,TRBV5-8,TRBJ2-5,TRBD1,many
CASSYSMDTRTDTQYF,TGTGCCAGCAGTTACTCGATGGACACCCGCACAGATACGCAGTATTTT,TRBV6-5,TRBJ2-3,-,few
CASSLSAGVGNQPQHF,TGTGCCAGCAGTTTATCGGCAGGGGTTGGCAATCAGCCCCAGCATTTT,TRBV27,TRBJ1-5,-,few
CSASGQLLPHGYTF,TGCAGTGCTTCGGGACAGCTCCTTCCCCATGGCTACACCTTC,TRBV20-1,TRBJ1-2,TRBD1,few
CASSRPGQGNTGELFF,TGTGCCAGCAGCCGACCGGGACAGGGGAACACCGGGGAGCTGTTTTTT,TRBV6-1,TRBJ2-2,TRBD1,-